A selection of T cell receptor beta chains follows, all from one sample in a study of CXCR3-negative and CXCR3-positive naive CD8 T cells. TCRdb re-analyzed the 5' RACE reads; it lists each CDR3 protein once, without DNA. This repertoire includes over 150,000 distinct CDR3 sequences. What was sequenced was naive CXCR3+ CD8+ T cells from blood. These receptors all come from a human donor in good health. Some clones in this sample may be carry-over from other donors' samples. The CDR3 runs from the conserved cysteine through the conserved F or W.

CDR3 protein: CASSLVGVSSYEQYF; J gene: TRBJ2-7; V gene: TRBV5-1
CDR3 protein: CSARDALTSYEQYF; J gene: TRBJ2-7; V gene: TRBV20-1
CDR3 protein: CASSPPSGGETQYF; J gene: TRBJ2-5; V gene: TRBV6-2/TRBV6-3
CDR3 protein: CASSYSSGDYEQYF; J gene: TRBJ2-7; V gene: TRBV6-2/TRBV6-3
CDR3 protein: CASSKNLRPVPFYNEQFF; J gene: TRBJ2-1; V gene: TRBV21-1
CDR3 protein: CASSSGGQPQHF; J gene: TRBJ1-5; V gene: TRBV19
CDR3 protein: CASSLADRVNEQYF; J gene: TRBJ2-7; V gene: TRBV27
CDR3 protein: CASSTFPDTQYF; J gene: TRBJ2-3; V gene: TRBV9
CDR3 protein: CSLRGTGDMNTEAFF; J gene: TRBJ1-1; V gene: TRBV29-1
CDR3 protein: CASSKAPGTGFKSGANVLTF; J gene: TRBJ2-6; V gene: TRBV21-1
CDR3 protein: CAISGLTSPGEGYTF; J gene: TRBJ1-2; V gene: TRBV10-3
CDR3 protein: CSVEALADHYNEQFF; J gene: TRBJ2-1; V gene: TRBV29-1
CDR3 protein: CASSLTGIEQYF; J gene: TRBJ2-7; V gene: TRBV12-3/TRBV12-4
CDR3 protein: CASSLYADTQYF; J gene: TRBJ2-3; V gene: TRBV11-2
CDR3 protein: CASSYGSGLVVFF; J gene: TRBJ2-1; V gene: TRBV6-2/TRBV6-3
CDR3 protein: CASSQDLQASYNEQFF; J gene: TRBJ2-1; V gene: TRBV4-3
CDR3 protein: CASSPTRTELAYEQYF; J gene: TRBJ2-7; V gene: TRBV13
CDR3 protein: CASSAKGLAGKQETQYF; J gene: TRBJ2-5; V gene: TRBV2
CDR3 protein: CASSLGQGRMWEQYF; J gene: TRBJ2-7; V gene: TRBV11-2
CDR3 protein: CASRTKAGEYSPLHF; J gene: TRBJ1-6; V gene: TRBV28
CDR3 protein: CASNEIATGEQFF; J gene: TRBJ2-1; V gene: TRBV28
CDR3 protein: CASSNGLAGAGELFF; J gene: TRBJ2-2; V gene: TRBV7-3
CDR3 protein: CASTIGLAGHNEQFF; J gene: TRBJ2-1; V gene: TRBV28
CDR3 protein: CASSLTPGQSYNEQFF; J gene: TRBJ2-1; V gene: TRBV28
CDR3 protein: CASSQGAMAQPQHF; J gene: TRBJ1-5; V gene: TRBV4-1
CDR3 protein: CASSKAGRCGGYTF; J gene: TRBJ1-2; V gene: TRBV21-1
CDR3 protein: CASSLGTNYEQYF; J gene: TRBJ2-7; V gene: TRBV7-9
CDR3 protein: CASSLALGGPQHF; J gene: TRBJ1-5; V gene: TRBV28
CDR3 protein: CSVRTDYGYTF; J gene: TRBJ1-2; V gene: TRBV29-1
CDR3 protein: CASSPDGGGALEQYF; J gene: TRBJ2-3; V gene: TRBV4-1
CDR3 protein: CASSNGQVDNEQFF; J gene: TRBJ2-1; V gene: TRBV11-2
CDR3 protein: CASSLEIGDTYEQYF; J gene: TRBJ2-7; V gene: TRBV7-9
CDR3 protein: CATSIQSSYEQYF; J gene: TRBJ2-7; V gene: TRBV15
CDR3 protein: CASSLWSTGRETQYF; J gene: TRBJ2-5; V gene: TRBV27
CDR3 protein: CASSPGSGHEAFF; J gene: TRBJ1-1; V gene: TRBV18
CDR3 protein: CASTSLDSLDEQFF; J gene: TRBJ2-1; V gene: TRBV5-1
CDR3 protein: CASSSPRGGTDTQYF; J gene: TRBJ2-3; V gene: TRBV7-2
CDR3 protein: CASSLGAFGGEYEQYF; J gene: TRBJ2-7; V gene: TRBV28
CDR3 protein: CATSWGGWRGLDEQYF; J gene: TRBJ2-7; V gene: TRBV15
CDR3 protein: CASEPKLAGGPPGRQETQYF; J gene: TRBJ2-5; V gene: TRBV5-1
CDR3 protein: CASSPTSGGPPYEQYF; J gene: TRBJ2-7; V gene: TRBV13
CDR3 protein: CASSFGTPSYNEQFF; J gene: TRBJ2-1; V gene: TRBV5-6